The 24 T cell receptor beta chains below all came from one sample that was sequenced in a study of blood T cell repertoires in COVID-19. Generated by immunoSEQ multiplex PCR, the TCRdb table keeps only in-frame clones and is missing some. Found here are some 270,000 clones, over 80% of them singletons; the top ten hold around 3%. The sample taken for sequencing was PBMCs or T cells enriched from blood (not recorded which). These receptors came from a woman in her thirties or forties who had been exposed to COVID-19.

V gene TRBV7-9 combines with J gene TRBJ1-6; a weak D match, TRBD1 (6 bases). The CDR3 runs 14 residues. The germline CDR1 and CDR2 sequences are SEHNR and FQNEAQ (reference sequence). Between the trimmed V and J ends, which lost 4 bases and 8 bases, there was a span of 12 bases. In DNA form, the CDR3 reads TGTGCCAGCAGCTACCAGGGGAAAGATTCACCCCTCCACTTT. Its translation: CASSYQGKDSPLHF.

This clone occurred once. The junction differs from germline at one of its ends, possibly a read error. The V call is TRBV5-1, the J call TRBJ1-3, with TRBD1 matching over 9 bases. The CDR3 extends over 17 amino acids. Per the germline V gene, CDR1 is SGHRS and CDR2 is YFSETQ. This CDR3 reads CASSLGPGQGSGNTIYF. Here the CDR3 DNA reads TGTGCCAGCAGCTTGGGTCCGGGACAGGGTTCCGGAAACACCATATATTTT.

This clone has more than one count but fewer than ten. The chain has TRBV6-5 and TRBJ1-3; the match to TRBD1 covers 8 bases. The CDR3 runs to 13 residues. Germline V CDR1 and CDR2: MNHEY, SVGAGI. V lost 8 bases, J lost 4 bases, and 4 bases stayed unmatched. The CDR3 loop is CASQTGDGNTIYF. DNA for the CDR3: TGTGCCAGCCAGACAGGGGACGGAAACACCATATATTTT.

The genes are TRBV6-5 and TRBJ1-2, with D tentatively TRBD1 (5 bases). CDR3 length equals 13 residues. Germline-derived CDR1 and CDR2 are MNHEY and SVGAGI. Trimming cost V 0 bases and J 7 bases, with 9 bases left between them. In DNA form, the CDR3 reads TGTGCCAGCAGTTACTCAGGGGAGGGTGGCTACACCTTC. Its translation: CASSYSGEGGYTF.

Details on this clone: An end of the junction differs from the germline gene, which may be a read error. The genes are TRBV5-1 and TRBJ2-1, with D perhaps matching TRBD2 (6 bases). Germline V gene lookup returns CDR1 SGHRS and CDR2 YFSETQ. CDR3 size: 15 residues. CDR3: CASSLGLAFYNEQFF. The CDR3 DNA is TGTGCCAGCAGCTTGGGGCTAGCGTTTTACAATGAGCAGTTCTTC.

CDR3 nucleotide sequence: TGCGCCAGCAGTTCAACTAGCGGGGGGCCTAGCTCCTACAATGAGCAGTTCTTC. Amino acids: CASSSTSGGPSSYNEQFF. The chain has TRBV5-1 and TRBJ2-1; TRBD2 agrees at 12 bases. Germline lookup yields CDR1 SGHRS and CDR2 YFSETQ. The CDR3 extends over 18 amino acids. The J segment lost 0 bases and the V segment lost 5 bases, leaving 9 bases of the junction unmatched.

V usage is TRBV2 and J usage is TRBJ2-7; D unclear. Trimming cost V 8 bases and J 3 bases, with 11 bases left between them. The CDR3 loop spans 12 amino acids. Germline V gives CDR1 SNHLY, CDR2 FYNNEI. Here the CDR3 DNA reads TGTGCCAGCTCACCCACGGGCTACGAGCAGTACGTC. Its translation is CASSPTGYEQYV.

The chain employs TRBV9 and TRBJ2-3; TRBD2 aligns across 13 bases. Germline values: CDR1 SGDLS, CDR2 YYNGEE. V lost 3 bases and J lost 0; bases outside the gene matches: 13. The CDR3 length is 20 residues. CDR3 nucleotide sequence: TGTGCCAGCAGCGACCGGGGACTAGCGGGGATAATTACTAGCACAGATACGCAGTATTTT. Translated, it gives CASSDRGLAGIITSTDTQYF.

This clone was picked up a small number of times. The chain couples TRBV14 to TRBJ1-2; no definite D call. Trimming removed 1 base from V and 4 bases from J, with 13 bases in between. This CDR3 comprises 15 residues. The V gene's germline CDR1 is SGHDN and CDR2 FVKESK. This CDR3 reads CASSQGATSSYGYTF. CDR3 coding DNA: TGTGCCAGCAGCCAAGGGGCCACATCGAGCTATGGCTACACCTTC.

Points on this clone: Germline and junction disagree at one end, which may indicate a read error. This chain links TRBV5-1 with TRBJ2-2; 8 positions match TRBD1. The CDR3 runs to 15 residues. Germline V gene lookup returns CDR1 SGHRS and CDR2 YFSETQ. CDR3 DNA sequence: TGTGCCAGCAGCCCAGGGGGCAGAGGACCGGGGGAGCTGTTTTTT. Translated: CASSPGGRGPGELFF.

V gene TRBV6-6 combines with J gene TRBJ1-3, with D maybe TRBD1 (5 bases). V lost 8 bases and J 2 bases, leaving 10 bases between the germline ends. The CDR3 spans 13 residues. Germline V lookup: CDR1 MNHNY, CDR2 SVGAGI (reference sequence). This chain's CDR3 is CASRGTAGNTIYF. As DNA, the CDR3 is TGTGCCAGCCGCGGGACCGCTGGAAACACCATATATTTT.

CDR3: CASSLRRNQPQHF. DNA of the CDR3: TGTGCCAGCAGTTTGAGGCGCAATCAGCCCCAGCATTTT. The chain uses TRBV28 and TRBJ1-5; D uncertain. This CDR3 contains 13 residues. Deletions cut 3 bases from V and 2 bases from J, with 5 bases between. Germline loops: CDR1 MDHEN, CDR2 SYDVKM.

The V call is TRBV10-2, the J call TRBJ1-6; a weak D match, TRBD1 (6 bases). Trimming removed 0 bases at V and 0 bases at J, with 12 bases between. The CDR3 sequence is 18 residues long. Per germline, CDR1 WSHSY and CDR2 SAAADI. CDR3 sequence (DNA): TGCGCCAGCAGTGAGTCTGGGGGCGGAAGCTCCTATAATTCACCCCTCCACTTT. Residues: CASSESGGGSSYNSPLHF.

V and J are TRBV6-2 or TRBV6-3 and TRBJ2-1, with 9 bases lining up with TRBD2. V shed 5 bases, J shed 8 bases, and the junction held 22 bases outside the gene matches. CDR3 length: 19 residues. CDR1 is MNHEY, CDR2 SVGEGT, per germline. CDR3 loop: CASSGTLGSGGLLSYEQFF. CDR3 sequence (DNA): TGTGCCAGCAGTGGAACGCTAGGTAGCGGGGGACTCCTCAGCTATGAGCAGTTCTTC.

The chain joins TRBV28 to TRBJ2-7; TRBD1 matches 11 bases. CDR1 and CDR2 from the germline V gene are MDHEN and SYDVKM. CDR3 size: 15 residues. The J segment lost 4 bases and the V segment lost 2 bases, leaving 4 bases of the junction unmatched. The CDR3 loop reads CASSLRGTGGYEQYF. In nucleotides, the CDR3 is TGTGCCAGCAGTTTAAGAGGGACAGGGGGATACGAGCAGTACTTC. The variable domain in full, completed from reference TRBV28 and TRBJ2-7, reads DVKVTQSSRYLVKRTGEKVFLECVQDMDHENMFWYRQDPGLGLRLIYFSYDVKMKEKGDIPEGYSVSREKKERFSLILESASTNQTSMYLCASSLRGTGGYEQYFGPGTRLTVT.

This sequence joins TRBV7-3 and TRBJ2-1; unclear D gene. The V end lost 5 bases, the J end lost 6 bases, and 14 bases lay between the germline ends. The CDR3 sequence is 14 residues long. The germline V gene has CDR1 SGHTA and CDR2 FQGTGA. The CDR3 protein is CASSPSSETNEQFF. CDR3 nucleotide sequence: TGTGCCAGCAGCCCCTCAAGCGAAACCAATGAGCAGTTCTTC.

The V and J genes are TRBV19 and TRBJ2-3; the D is unclear. The V gene's germline CDR1 is LNHDA and CDR2 SQIVND (reference sequence). This CDR3 spans 14 amino acids. Trimming left V 3 bases short and J 2 bases short, with 9 bases between. In nucleotides, the CDR3 is TGTGCCAGTAGTATGGGCAGCCTCACAGATACGCAGTATTTT. It codes for CASSMGSLTDTQYF.

The chain is built from TRBV5-4 and TRBJ2-5; 8 nucleotides match TRBD2. The germline CDR1 and CDR2 sequences are SGHNT and YYREEE (reference sequence). J lost 2 bases, V lost 4 bases, and 10 bases had no gene match. The length of the CDR3 is 16 residues. As DNA, the CDR3 is TGTGCCAGCAGCAACCCGACTAGCGAATATCAAGAGACCCAGTACTTC. Its translation is CASSNPTSEYQETQYF.

CDR3 sequence reads: CASSLWGEGTEAFF. CDR3 coding DNA: TGTGCCAGCAGCTTGTGGGGGGAGGGCACTGAAGCTTTCTTT. The rearrangement uses TRBV5-4 and TRBJ1-1; D may be TRBD1 (5 bases). CDR3 length: 14 residues. Germline CDR1 and CDR2: SGHNT and YYREEE (reference sequence). The V gene lost 1 base and the J gene lost 4 bases, with 11 bases spanning the gap. The variable domain in full, completed from reference TRBV5-4 and TRBJ1-1, reads ETGVTQSPTHLIKTRGQQVTLRCSSQSGHNTVSWYQQALGQGPQFIFQYYREEENGRGNFPPRFSGLQFPNYSSELNVNALELDDSALYLCASSLWGEGTEAFFGQGTRLTVV.

The CDR3 DNA reads as TGCGCCAGCAGCCAAGAGGGGAGTTACAGGGCCAATTCACCCCTCCACTTT. Protein sequence: CASSQEGSYRANSPLHF. The chain couples TRBV4-1 to TRBJ1-6; D might be TRBD1 (6 bases). V lost 0 bases and J 7 bases, leaving 16 bases between the germline ends. Germline CDR1 is MGHRA and CDR2 is YSYEKL. The CDR3 runs 17 residues.

The chain recombines TRBV28 with TRBJ1-1; perhaps TRBD1 as D (5 bases). Germline loops: CDR1 MDHEN, CDR2 SYDVKM. Trimming took 4 bases from V and 7 from J, leaving 16 bases between them. This CDR3 comprises 14 residues. CDR3 in DNA: TGTGCCAGCAGTTCCCCGGGGGAGAGTCGTGAAGCTTTCTTT. Translated, it gives CASSSPGESREAFF.

Note on this clone: Compared with germline, one end of the junction differs, possibly owing to a read error. The chain has TRBV12-3 or TRBV12-4 and TRBJ2-3, with TRBD1 matching over 9 bases. The CDR3 consists of 13 residues. The CDR3 DNA reads as TGTGCCAGCCGGCGGACAGGGGTAGATGCGCAGTATTTT. Translating it yields CASRRTGVDAQYF.

This chain uses TRBV28 with TRBJ2-1; possibly TRBD2 for D (7 bases). Between the trimmed V and J ends, which lost 10 bases and 3 bases, there was a span of 19 bases. CDR3 length: 15 residues. The V gene's germline CDR1 is MDHEN and CDR2 SYDVKM. CDR3 DNA sequence: TGTGCCACCGGCGCGTGGGGGGGCGGCTACAATGAGCAGTTCTTC. This gives the protein CATGAWGGGYNEQFF.

The rearrangement uses TRBV7-3 and TRBJ1-6; D remains ambiguous. The CDR3 loop spans 14 amino acids. The germline V gene has CDR1 SGHTA and CDR2 FQGTGA. V was pared by 2 bases and J by 7 bases, with 9 bases between. The CDR3 sequence: CASSLSGNNSPLHF. In DNA, the CDR3 is TGTGCCAGCAGCTTATCGGGGAACAATTCACCCCTCCACTTT.